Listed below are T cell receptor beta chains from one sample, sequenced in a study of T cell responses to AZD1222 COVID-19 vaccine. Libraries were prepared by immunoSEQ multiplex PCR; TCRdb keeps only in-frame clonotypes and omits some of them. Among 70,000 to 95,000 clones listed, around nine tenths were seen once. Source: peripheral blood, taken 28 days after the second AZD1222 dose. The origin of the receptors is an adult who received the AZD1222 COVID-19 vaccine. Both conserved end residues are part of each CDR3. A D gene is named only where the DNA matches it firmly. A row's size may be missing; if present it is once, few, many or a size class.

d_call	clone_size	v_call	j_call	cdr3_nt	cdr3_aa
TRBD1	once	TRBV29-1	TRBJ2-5	TGCAGCGTAGGGACAGCACAAGAGACCCAGTACTTC	CSVGTAQETQYF
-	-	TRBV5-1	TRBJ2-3	TGCGCCAGCAGCTTGGGGGGTTTCGCAGATACGCAGTATTTT	CASSLGGFADTQYF
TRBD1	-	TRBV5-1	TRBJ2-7	TGCGCCAGCAGGCCCGGGACAGACACCTACGAGCAGTACTTC	CASRPGTDTYEQYF
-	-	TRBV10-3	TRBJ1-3	TGTGCCATCAGTGAGAAAGACTCTGGAAACACCATATATTTT	CAISEKDSGNTIYF
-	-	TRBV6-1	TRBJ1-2	TGTGCCAGCAGTGAACACAATGGCTACACCTTC	CASSEHNGYTF
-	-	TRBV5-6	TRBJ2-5	TGTGCCAGCAGCTTTTTAGGGGGTGCTCGGGGGACCCAGTACTTC	CASSFLGGARGTQYF
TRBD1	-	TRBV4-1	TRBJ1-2	TGCGCCAGCAGCCAAGCCCGATCGACAGGGGGCACTAACTATGGCTACACCTTC	CASSQARSTGGTNYGYTF
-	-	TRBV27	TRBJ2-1	TGTGCCAGCAGTTTCTCAGGGATTTACGATGAGCAGTTCTTC	CASSFSGIYDEQFF
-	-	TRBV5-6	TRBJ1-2	TGTGCCAGCAGCTTGAGGAGGGGGGCCTACTCCTATGGCTACACCTTC	CASSLRRGAYSYGYTF
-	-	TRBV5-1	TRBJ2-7	TGCGCCAGCAGGGGCCGGGGGCATTCCTACGAGCAGTACTTC	CASRGRGHSYEQYF
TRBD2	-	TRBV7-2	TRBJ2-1	TGTGCCAGCAGCCCCCACCGAGCGGGAGCAATCAATGAGCAGTTCTTC	CASSPHRAGAINEQFF
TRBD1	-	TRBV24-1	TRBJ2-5	TGTGCCACCAGTGAAACAGGGGGCGGAGAGACCCAGTACTTC	CATSETGGGETQYF
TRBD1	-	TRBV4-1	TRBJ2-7	TGCGCCAGCAGCCAAGCCATCCGGACAGGGGGGAACGAGCAGTACTTC	CASSQAIRTGGNEQYF
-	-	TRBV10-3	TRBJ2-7	TGTGCCATCAGTGAATATCTAGAGCAGTACTTC	CAISEYLEQYF
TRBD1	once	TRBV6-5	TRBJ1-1	TGTGCCAGCAGTCTCGGACAGGGTGACACTGAAGCTTTCTTT	CASSLGQGDTEAFF
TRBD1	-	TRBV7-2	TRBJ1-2	TGTGCCAGCAGCTTTCGGACAGGGGGCTATGGCTACACCTTC	CASSFRTGGYGYTF
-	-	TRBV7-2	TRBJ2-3	TGTGCCAGCAGCCCCGACGCGATGGGCACAGATACGCAGTATTTT	CASSPDAMGTDTQYF
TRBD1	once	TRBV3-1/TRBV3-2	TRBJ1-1	TGTGCCAGCGGCAGAGGGGGCCCTGAAGCTTTCTTT	CASGRGGPEAFF
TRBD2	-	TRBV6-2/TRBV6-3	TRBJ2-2	TGTGCCAGCAGCCCACTAGCGGAGAACACCGGGGAGCTGTTTTTT	CASSPLAENTGELFF
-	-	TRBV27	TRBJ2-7	TGTGCCAGCAGTTCGTCAGTCTACGAGCAGTACTTC	CASSSSVYEQYF
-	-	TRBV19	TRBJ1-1	TGTGCCAGTAGTATTTCGGCCACAAAGAACACTGAAGCTTTCTTT	CASSISATKNTEAFF
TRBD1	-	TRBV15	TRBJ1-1	TGTGCCACCAGCAGAGGGGGGACAGGGCTCGGAGATACTGAAGCTTTCTTT	CATSRGGTGLGDTEAFF
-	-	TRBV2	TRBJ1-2	TGTGCCAGCAGTGAGGGGGCGTATGGCTACACCTTC	CASSEGAYGYTF
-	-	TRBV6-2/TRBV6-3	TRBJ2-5	TGTGCCAGCAGTTACAGGGGAGTAACCCCAGAGACCCAGTACTTC	CASSYRGVTPETQYF
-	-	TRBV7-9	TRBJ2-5	TGTGCCAGCAGCCCCGCGGATATCCCAAGAGAGACCCAGTACTTC	CASSPADIPRETQYF
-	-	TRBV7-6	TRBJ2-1	TGTGCCAGCAGCTTCGGGAATGAGCAGTTCTTC	CASSFGNEQFF
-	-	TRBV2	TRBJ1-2	TGTGCCAGCAGCCTTGCCTATGGCTACACCTTC	CASSLAYGYTF
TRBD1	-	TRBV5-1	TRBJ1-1	TGCGCCAGCAGCAGCGACAGGGTCACTGAAGCTTTCTTT	CASSSDRVTEAFF
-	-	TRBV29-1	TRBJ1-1	TGCAGCGCTCAGACCAGGGCGGACACTGAAGCTTTCTTT	CSAQTRADTEAFF
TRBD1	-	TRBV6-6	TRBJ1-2	TGTGCCAGCAGACGACAGGGGCTTAACTATGGCTACACCTTC	CASRRQGLNYGYTF
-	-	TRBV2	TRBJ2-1	TGTGCCAGCAGTGAAGTCATAGGACAGTCATACAATGAGCAGTTCTTC	CASSEVIGQSYNEQFF
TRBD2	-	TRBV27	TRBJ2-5	TGTGCCAGCAGTTTGACTAGCGGAACGCCCGAGGCCCAGTACTTC	CASSLTSGTPEAQYF
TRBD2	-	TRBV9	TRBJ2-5	TGTGCCAGCAGCGTAGTAGCGGGAGTAGGAGAGACCCAGTACTTC	CASSVVAGVGETQYF
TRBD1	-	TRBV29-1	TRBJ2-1	TGCAGCGTCGGCGGGACAGGGGATCGGCAGTTCTTC	CSVGGTGDRQFF
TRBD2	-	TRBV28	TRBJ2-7	TGTGCCAGCACCCGACGAAGGACTAGCGGGAGTTCCTACGAGCAGTACTTC	CASTRRRTSGSSYEQYF